This entry features one T cell receptor (beta chain) sequence. Its target is unknown. The data stem from a study of Ad26.COV2.S vaccination and SARS-CoV-2 variants. Turning to the study itself: A COV1001 Ad26.COV2.S trial-arm participant provided the sample.

Treatment noted: about 20 received Ad26.COV2.S at low or high dose, single or two shots; roughly five received placebo; per-sample allocation not given. The study sampled participants on day 63 after the first vaccine or placebo injection. Sequenced by immunoSEQ multiplex PCR; TCRdb stores in-frame clones only, minus some. The sample lists hundreds of thousands of clones, around 90% occurring once. Study-wide results and limits: Reported findings describe substantial breadth in spike-specific CD8+ and CD4+ T cell responses following vaccination.

V was clipped by 5 bases and J by 0 bases, with 11 bases between them. The length of the CDR3 is 15 residues. Germline values: CDR1 SEHNR, CDR2 FQNEAQ (reference sequence). The origin of this receptor is a person aged 18-65 years who received the Ad26.COV2.S COVID-19 vaccine or a placebo. This sequence joins TRBV7-9 and TRBJ1-5, with D hard to call. This specimen consisted of peripheral blood, obtained in a trial of Ad26.COV2.S vaccine versus placebo. The CDR3 reads CASSPLGSSNQPQHF. CDR3 DNA: TGTGCCAGCAGCCCCCTCGGGTCTAGCAATCAGCCCCAGCATTTT.